This passage covers 8 T cell receptor beta chains from one sample sequenced in a study of glioma-infiltrating T cells. Amplification of TCR alpha and beta CDR3 regions from RNA used iRepertoire nested multiplex PCR. In TCRdb, the multiplex PCR reads were re-called with MiXCR into one record per CDR3 protein. Of some 190,000 distinct CDR3 sequences listed, more than 30% are singletons. Sequencing was done on a sample of glioma tissue, nonneoplastic brain tissue, or PBMCs (not recorded which). The source is a human donor with low-grade glioma or glioblastoma, undergoing nonglioma brain surgery, or in good health (not recorded which).

This clonotype was recorded many times. The chain carries TRBV5-4 and TRBJ2-5; D uncertain. The CDR3 length is 14 residues. Germline V CDR1 and CDR2: SGHNT, YYREEE (reference sequence). The V end was cut by 0 bases, the J end by 2 bases, with 8 bases between. The CDR3 reads CASSLVSGQETQYF. The CDR3 DNA reads as TGTGCCAGCAGCTTGGTGTCAGGACAAGAGACCCAGTACTTC.

The rearrangement links TRBV11-2 to TRBJ2-2, with 7 bases aligning to TRBD1. Per the germline V gene, CDR1 is SGHAT and CDR2 is FQNNGV. Trimming removed 1 base from V and 5 bases from J; junction bases left unmatched: 4. This CDR3 is 15 amino acids long. CDR3 DNA: TGTGCCAGCAGCTTAGCCGGGACAGCGACCGGGGAGCTGTTTTTT. It specifies CASSLAGTATGELFF.

This clonotype was detected many times. The V call is TRBV4-1, the J call TRBJ2-1, with D unclear. Trimming removed 2 bases at V and 5 bases at J, with 10 bases between. Germline CDR1 reads MGHRA; CDR2 reads YSYEKL. The CDR3 extends over 14 amino acids. The CDR3 DNA follows: TGCGCCAGCAGCCAAACCCTCGGAAACAATGAGCAGTTCTTC. Translating gives CASSQTLGNNEQFF.

Many counts were recorded for this clonotype. The genes are TRBV20-1 and TRBJ1-2; D may be TRBD1 (6 bases). The CDR3 runs 14 residues. Trimming cost V 1 base and J 0 bases, with 9 bases left between them. CDR1 is DFQATT and CDR2 is SNEGSKA in the germline V gene (reference sequence). This CDR3 is CSARAGAANYGYTF. CDR3 DNA: TGCAGTGCTAGAGCAGGGGCAGCTAACTATGGCTACACCTTC.

This clonotype was seen many times. The genes are TRBV27 and TRBJ2-2; 8 bases are shared with TRBD1. V lost 5 bases, J lost 3 bases, and 5 bases stayed unmatched. The CDR3 totals 15 residues. Germline CDR1 and CDR2: MNHEY and SMNVEV (reference sequence). The CDR3 sequence: CASSLGQDYTGELFF. The CDR3, as DNA: TGTGCCAGCAGTCTGGGACAGGATTACACCGGGGAGCTGTTTTTT.

As concerns this clonotype: Since a much larger clone is just one base distant, this may be a read error. The rearrangement joins TRBV6-2 or TRBV6-3 to TRBJ2-3; a possible D gene is TRBD2 (6 bases). Germline CDR1 reads MNHEY; CDR2 reads SVGEGT. The CDR3 totals 13 residues. As DNA, the CDR3 is TGTGCCAGCAGCCAAACTAGCACAGATACGGAGTATTTT. Its translation: CASSQTSTDTEYF.

As regards this clonotype: One end of the junction varies from germline; a read error may be responsible. The V call is TRBV10-2, the J call TRBJ2-7, with 10 positions matching TRBD2. In germline, CDR1 is WSHSY, CDR2 SAAADI. The CDR3 is made up of 15 amino acids. Here the CDR3 DNA reads TGCGCCAGCAGTGAGTACACTAGCGGGATGAGCGAGCGGTACTTC. This translates into CASSEYTSGMSERYF.

This clonotype has a count of ten or more. This rearrangement joins TRBV4-1 to TRBJ2-3; possibly TRBD1 or TRBD2 for D (5 bases each). CDR3 length: 15 residues. V lost 1 base to trimming and J lost 7 bases, with 15 bases between them. Germline V gene data show CDR1 as MGHRA and CDR2 as YSYEKL. In nucleotides, the CDR3 is TGCGCCAGCAGCCAAGCGGGGCAATTGGTAAATACGCAGTATTTT. Its protein is CASSQAGQLVNTQYF.